This note documents a single T cell receptor beta chain sequence. This record belongs to a study of cytomegalovirus exposure and HLA in healthy donors. PCR used 60 Vbeta primers and 13 Jbeta primers. The repertoire was sequenced with immunoSEQ multiplex PCR; TCRdb's copy has only in-frame clones and lacks some. The sample carries 130,000 to 150,000 clones, about 80% recorded once. What was sequenced was PBMCs. The TCR sequence derives from a woman in her fifties or sixties in good health and CMV-seropositive.

The CDR3 protein is CAWSASPPYEQYF. CDR3 sequence (DNA): TGTGCCTGGAGCGCGAGCCCACCCTACGAGCAGTACTTC. The gene calls are TRBV30 and TRBJ2-7; unclear D gene. The germline V and J ends were trimmed by 3 bases and 2 bases, with 11 bases remaining between them. This CDR3 spans 13 amino acids. Germline V lookup: CDR1 GTSNPN, CDR2 SVGIG (reference sequence).